This TCR beta chain was identified during a study of T cells in tuberculosis. As for time point: new active TB diagnosis, blood taken before or within 7 days of starting treatment. Germline lookup yields CDR1 ENHRY and CDR2 SYGVKD. V lost 6 bases, J lost 2 bases, and 4 bases stayed unmatched. CDR3 size: 14 residues. Only in-frame clones appear in the TCRdb table, and some are missing; sequencing was by immunoSEQ multiplex PCR. Of 30,000 to 40,000 clones listed, around 94% are singletons. The chain combines TRBV10-3 with TRBJ1-1, with TRBD1 identical over 9 bases. This TCR derives from an adult with tuberculosis. The sample here was PBMCs, taken at tuberculosis diagnosis. Here the CDR3 DNA reads TGTGCCATCAGCACGGGACAGGGAAACACTGAAGCTTTCTTT. Its translation: CAISTGQGNTEAFF.